The entry below gives a single T cell receptor beta chain sequence along with its context. These data belong to a study of blood T cell repertoires in COVID-19. Study-level information: The samples span acute and convalescent COVID-19 from the United States, Italy and Spain. Nucleic acid was either cDNA or gDNA, and it came from T cells, B-cell-depleted T cells, or PBMCs.

V lost 3 bases and J lost 4; bases outside the gene matches: 2. CDR3 length: 13 amino acids. Germline V lookup: CDR1 SNHLY, CDR2 FYNNEI. How the authors handled the data: The authors estimated nucleated cell counts from reference gene primer amplification. Sequencing was performed with immunoSEQ multiplex PCR; in TCRdb, only in-frame clones are kept and a portion is missing. V and J calls and clone size are as listed in that table; D and trimming were resolved from the DNA. The sample includes approximately 160,000 clones, over 80% seen only once; the top ten take around 8.4%. V gene TRBV2 combines with J gene TRBJ1-2; 7 nucleotides align to TRBD1. The TCR was taken from an elderly woman with active or convalescent COVID-19. Sequenced material: peripheral blood. The CDR3 here is CASSDRGPYGYTF. The CDR3 DNA sequence: TGTGCCAGCAGTGATAGGGGGCCCTATGGCTACACCTTC.